Ten or more counts support the clone carrying this T cell receptor (beta chain). Its antigen is as yet unknown. This record comes from a study of T cells in Graves' hyperthyroidism and ophthalmopathy. The overall study: Initial diagnosis, before any treatment, was when peripheral blood was collected. Study-wide results and limits: Blood shared most expanded thyroid clonotypes above 0.001.

With duration under 3 months, ophthalmopathy was active: Clinical Activity Score at least 3, NOSPECS at least 4. A patient was excluded if there was uncontrolled infection, other autoimmune disease, pregnancy or lactation. The TCR beta CDR3 regions underwent amplification using RNA transcripts as the source. Carried out on the TCR CDR3, a first-round RT-PCR used the HTBI primer set. TCRdb ran MiXCR on the multiplex PCR reads and lists one entry per CDR3 protein. The repertoire holds 300,000 to 500,000 distinct CDR3 sequences, with roughly 13% as singletons. The CDR3 runs 14 residues. The germline gives CDR1 SNHLY, CDR2 FYNNEI. V shed 6 bases and J 3 bases; nucleotides not matched to a gene: 8.

The V gene is TRBV2, the J gene TRBJ2-7; 7 bases are shared with TRBD1. Sequenced sample: blood. The receptor was derived from a man in his fifties with Graves' ophthalmopathy. This chain's CDR3 is CASRQTGVNYEQYF. The DNA of the CDR3 is TGTGCCAGCAGGCAAACAGGGGTGAACTACGAGCAGTACTTC.